Each of the 20 T cell receptor beta chains below was sequenced from the same sample in a study of siplizumab effects on memory and regulatory T cells. Generated by immunoSEQ multiplex PCR, the TCRdb table keeps only in-frame clones and is missing some. The sample records over 70,000 clones, 85% to 95% being singletons. Sequenced: CD8+ T cells sorted from blood. These TCRs come from a human donor in good health.

The chain combines TRBV5-8 with TRBJ2-7; D may be TRBD1 (6 bases). CDR3 length equals 13 residues. Germline V gives CDR1 SGHTS, CDR2 YDEGEE. The V end was cut by 6 bases, the J end by 0 bases, with 10 bases between. The CDR3 protein is CASIRDISYEQYF. The CDR3 nucleotides read TGTGCCAGCATTCGGGACATCTCCTACGAGCAGTACTTC. The whole variable domain, remainder taken from reference TRBV5-8 and TRBJ2-7, is EAGVTQSPTHLIKTRGQQATLRCSPISGHTSVYWYQQALGLGLQFLLWYDEGEERNRGNFPPRFSGRQFPNYSSELNVNALELEDSALYLCASIRDISYEQYFGPGTRLTVT.

The chain carries TRBV10-1 and TRBJ2-1; TRBD2 agrees at 11 bases. The ends lost 6 bases at V and 5 bases at J; junction bases unmatched: 9. Germline V gives CDR1 WNHNN, CDR2 SYGVQD (reference sequence). This CDR3 has 16 residues. DNA for the CDR3: TGCGCCAGCAGCGCCCATAGCGGGAGGGGAAACAATGAGCAGTTCTTC. Encoded protein: CASSAHSGRGNNEQFF.

The CDR3 reads CASSVGMSPEETQYF. Here the CDR3 DNA reads TGTGCCAGCAGCGTAGGGATGAGCCCCGAAGAGACCCAGTACTTC. The chain is built from TRBV9 and TRBJ2-5; no clear D gene. CDR3 length: 15 residues. V was cut by 0 bases and J by 3 bases, with 12 bases left in between. Germline-derived CDR1 and CDR2 are SGDLS and YYNGEE.

V usage is TRBV15 and J usage is TRBJ1-4; unclear D gene. V lost 2 bases and J 8 bases, leaving 12 bases between the germline ends. CDR3 length equals 14 residues. Germline loops: CDR1 LNHNV, CDR2 YYDKDF (reference sequence). For the CDR3, the DNA is TGTGCCACCAGCAGATTTGGCGATAGGGAAAAACTGTTTTTT. This sequence encodes CATSRFGDREKLFF.

This clone was recorded only once. V and J are TRBV9 and TRBJ2-3, with D tentatively TRBD2 (5 bases). Germline CDR1 and CDR2: SGDLS and YYNGEE. Trimming removed 0 bases from V and 6 bases from J, with 11 bases in between. The CDR3 sequence is 14 residues long. The CDR3 DNA sequence: TGTGCCAGCAGCGTAGGGTGGGGAGAGGATACGCAGTATTTT. This codes for CASSVGWGEDTQYF.

The rearrangement links TRBV9 to TRBJ2-7; 11 nucleotides match TRBD2. J was trimmed by 5 bases and V by 3 bases; bases with no gene match: 4. The V gene's germline CDR1 is SGDLS and CDR2 YYNGEE. This CDR3 has 14 residues. The CDR3, as DNA: TGTGCCAGCAGCGCAACTAGCGGGAGCCACGAGCAGTACTTC. Residues: CASSATSGSHEQYF.

This rearrangement joins TRBV29-1 to TRBJ2-5; D is uncertain. The ends were cut back, 8 bases at V and 5 bases at J, with 18 bases in the middle. The CDR3 contains 13 residues. The germline gives CDR1 SQVTM, CDR2 ANQGSEA. CDR3 protein: CSPSPRIGETQYF. CDR3 nucleotides: TGCAGCCCATCCCCGAGGATTGGGGAGACCCAGTACTTC.

The rearrangement uses TRBV7-9 and TRBJ2-7, with D perhaps given as TRBD1 or TRBD2 (5 bases each). The CDR3 length is 13 residues. The V and J ends lost 7 bases and 3 bases respectively, with 13 bases between them. The germline V gene encodes CDR1 SEHNR and CDR2 FQNEAQ (reference sequence). The DNA of the CDR3 is TGTGCCAGCACACCCTCGGGGCTCTACGAGCAGTACTTC. Translation gives CASTPSGLYEQYF.

The sample holds one count of this clone. The chain uses TRBV5-4 and TRBJ1-2, with TRBD1 as a possible D gene (6 bases). V dropped 1 base and J dropped 6 bases, with 13 bases sitting between them. The germline V gene encodes CDR1 SGHNT and CDR2 YYREEE (reference sequence). The CDR3 totals 14 residues. The CDR3 nucleotides are TGTGCCAGCAGCTTGACAGGGTCGTTACATGGCTACACCTTC. Its protein is CASSLTGSLHGYTF.

The chain carries TRBV2 and TRBJ2-7; either TRBD1 or TRBD2 may fit D (5 bases each). V lost 6 bases and J lost 3, with 9 bases in between. The CDR3 spans 12 residues. Germline CDR1 is SNHLY and CDR2 is FYNNEI. The chain's CDR3 is CASRRDRYEQYF. DNA of the CDR3: TGTGCCAGCAGGAGGGACCGCTACGAGCAGTACTTC.

This chain uses TRBV4-1 with TRBJ2-1; 8 bases line up with TRBD2. V trimming: 0 bases; J trimming: 7 bases; junction bases outside the gene matches: 8. Looked up from germline, CDR1 is MGHRA and CDR2 is YSYEKL. The CDR3 length is 16 residues. The CDR3 protein is CASSQDREGPRNEQFF. The CDR3 DNA is TGCGCCAGCAGCCAAGATCGGGAGGGCCCTCGAAATGAGCAGTTCTTC.

The chain joins TRBV7-9 to TRBJ2-5; D is ambiguous. CDR1 and CDR2 (germline): SEHNR, FQNEAQ (reference sequence). CDR3 length: 16 residues. V shed 5 bases and J shed 2 bases, with 18 bases lying between them. CDR3 coding DNA: TGTGCCAGCAGCGGTCCTGGAGAAACCTTACAAGAGACCCAGTACTTC. Amino acid sequence: CASSGPGETLQETQYF.

This chain uses TRBV5-6 with TRBJ2-1, with D perhaps TRBD2 (6 bases). The V end lost 4 bases, the J end lost 0 bases, and 14 bases lay between the germline ends. The CDR3 extends over 16 amino acids. Germline-derived CDR1 and CDR2 are SGHDT and YYEEEE. This CDR3 reads CASSILLADSYNEQFF. The CDR3 DNA reads as TGTGCCAGCAGCATCCTACTAGCAGACTCCTACAATGAGCAGTTCTTC.

The chain joins TRBV19 to TRBJ1-1; D is uncertain. V lost 6 bases to trimming and J lost 4 bases, with 21 bases between them. The germline V gene encodes CDR1 LNHDA and CDR2 SQIVND (reference sequence). CDR3 length: 16 amino acids. CDR3 sequence: CASSQSTFRSGTEAFF. CDR3 DNA: TGTGCCAGTAGCCAGTCGACATTTAGGTCGGGCACTGAAGCTTTCTTT.

This clone came up once. The chain combines TRBV25-1 with TRBJ1-2; no firm D call. Deletions cut 0 bases from V and 6 bases from J, with 8 bases between. This CDR3 contains 13 residues. Germline V gives CDR1 MGHDK, CDR2 SYGVNS. The CDR3 is CASSEYRWNGYTF. The CDR3, as DNA: TGTGCCAGCAGTGAATATAGGTGGAATGGCTACACCTTC.

Notes on this clone: The germline gene is not matched at one end of the junction; a read error may be the cause. The V gene is TRBV5-6, the J gene TRBJ1-4; D is ambiguous. This CDR3 is 12 amino acids long. Germline loops: CDR1 SGHDT, CDR2 YYEEEE. The DNA for the CDR3 is TGTGCCAGCAGCTCTATAAGTGAAGAACTGTTTTTT. Residues: CASSSISEELFF.

This clone was recorded only once. The CDR3 DNA sequence: TGTGCCACCAGCCTAGAGAGGGGCTATGGCTACACCTTC. Its translation is CATSLERGYGYTF. The rearrangement links TRBV15 to TRBJ1-2; TRBD1 is a possible D gene (5 bases). There are 13 residues in the CDR3. V dropped 5 bases and J dropped 4 bases, with 11 bases sitting between them. CDR1 is LNHNV, CDR2 YYDKDF, per germline (reference sequence).

This clone was recorded only once. The chain combines TRBV6-5 with TRBJ2-2; TRBD1 matches 11 bases. Germline CDR1 reads MNHEY; CDR2 reads SVGAGI. V dropped 6 bases and J dropped 4; count of bases not matched to a gene: 1. CDR3 length: 14 amino acids. The CDR3 spells CASRDRGRTGELFF. DNA for the CDR3: TGTGCCAGCAGGGACAGGGGGCGCACCGGGGAGCTGTTTTTT.

This clone was seen just once. The chain joins TRBV25-1 to TRBJ2-5; D not resolved. The ends were cut back, 7 bases at V and 5 bases at J, with 20 bases in the middle. Germline V gene sequence: CDR1 MGHDK, CDR2 SYGVNS. The CDR3 spans 15 residues. CDR3 loop: CASKPPANSRETQYF. Written as DNA, the CDR3 is TGTGCCAGCAAGCCCCCCGCGAACAGTAGGGAGACCCAGTACTTC. Filled out from reference TRBV25-1 and TRBJ2-5, the complete variable domain reads EADIYQTPRYLVIGTGKKITLECSQTMGHDKMYWYQQDPGMELHLIHYSYGVNSTEKGDLSSESTVSRIRTEHFPLTLESARPSHTSQYLCASKPPANSRETQYFGPGTRLLVL.

This sequence joins TRBV19 and TRBJ1-5; D is perhaps TRBD1 (6 bases). CDR1 is LNHDA and CDR2 is SQIVND in the germline V gene (reference sequence). V was cut by 2 bases and J by 6 bases, with 23 bases left in between. CDR3 length: 18 residues. CDR3 DNA sequence: TGTGCCAGTAGTATATGGGCCCCGGGCAGGGGTCTGTCTCAGCCCCAGCATTTT. This gives the protein CASSIWAPGRGLSQPQHF. Together with reference TRBV19 and TRBJ1-5, the CDR3 gives the full variable domain: DGGITQSPKYLFRKEGQNVTLSCEQNLNHDAMYWYRQDPGQGLRLIYYSQIVNDFQKGDIAEGYSVSREKKESFPLTVTSAQKNPTAFYLCASSIWAPGRGLSQPQHFGDGTRLSIL.